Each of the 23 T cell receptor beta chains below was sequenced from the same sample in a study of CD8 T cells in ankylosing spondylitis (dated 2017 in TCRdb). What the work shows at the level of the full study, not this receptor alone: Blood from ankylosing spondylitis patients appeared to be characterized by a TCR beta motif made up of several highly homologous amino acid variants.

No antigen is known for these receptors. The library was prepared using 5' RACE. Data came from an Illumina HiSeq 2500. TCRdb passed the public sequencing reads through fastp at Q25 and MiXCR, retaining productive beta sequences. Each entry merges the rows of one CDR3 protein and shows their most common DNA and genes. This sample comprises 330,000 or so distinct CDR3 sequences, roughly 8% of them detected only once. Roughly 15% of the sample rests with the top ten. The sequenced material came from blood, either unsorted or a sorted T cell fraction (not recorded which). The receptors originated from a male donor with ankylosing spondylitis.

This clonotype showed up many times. CDR3 bases: TGTGCCAGCAGCTCGGGACGGAAGACCTACGAGCAGTACTTC. This translates into CASSSGRKTYEQYF. V is TRBV13 and J is TRBJ2-7, with D perhaps being TRBD1 or TRBD2 (5 bases each). This CDR3 region has 14 residues. Germline V gene data show CDR1 as PRHDT and CDR2 as FYEKMQ (reference sequence). Deletions cut 4 bases from V and 2 bases from J, with 12 bases between.

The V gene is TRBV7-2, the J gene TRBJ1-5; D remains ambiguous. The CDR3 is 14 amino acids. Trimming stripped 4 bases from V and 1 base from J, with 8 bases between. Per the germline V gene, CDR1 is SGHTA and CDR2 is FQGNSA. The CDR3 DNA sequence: TGTGCCAGCAGCTGGGCGAGGAGCAATCAGCCCCAGCATTTT. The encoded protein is CASSWARSNQPQHF.

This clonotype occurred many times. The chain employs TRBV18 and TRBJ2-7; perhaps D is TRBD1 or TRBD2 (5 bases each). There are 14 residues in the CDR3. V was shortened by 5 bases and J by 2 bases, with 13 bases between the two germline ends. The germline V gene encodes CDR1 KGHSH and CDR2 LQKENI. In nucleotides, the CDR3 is TGTGCCAGCTCAGCAAGCCGGGACCCCTACGAGCAGTACTTC. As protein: CASSASRDPYEQYF.

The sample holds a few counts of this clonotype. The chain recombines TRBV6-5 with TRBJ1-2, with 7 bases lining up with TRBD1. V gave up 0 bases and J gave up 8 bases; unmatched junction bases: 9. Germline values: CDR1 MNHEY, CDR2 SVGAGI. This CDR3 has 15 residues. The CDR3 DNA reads TGTGCCAGCAGTTACTCCAACAGGGGCTCAGGGGGCTACACCTTC. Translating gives CASSYSNRGSGGYTF.

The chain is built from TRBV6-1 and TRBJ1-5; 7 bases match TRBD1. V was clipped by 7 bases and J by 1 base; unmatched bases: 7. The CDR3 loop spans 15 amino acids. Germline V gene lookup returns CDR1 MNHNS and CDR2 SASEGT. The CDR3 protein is CASTEKGASNQPQHF. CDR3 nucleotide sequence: TGTGCCAGCACAGAAAAGGGGGCGAGCAATCAGCCCCAGCATTTT.

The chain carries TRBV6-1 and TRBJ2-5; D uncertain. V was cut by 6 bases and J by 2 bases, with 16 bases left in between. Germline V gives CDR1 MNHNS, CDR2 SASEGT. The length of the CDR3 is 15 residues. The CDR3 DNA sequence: TGTGCCAGCAGAACCCTTCGGCAGCAACAAGAGACCCAGTACTTC. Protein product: CASRTLRQQQETQYF.

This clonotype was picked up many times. The CDR3 DNA follows: TGTGCCAGCAGCACCAGGCCAGAGACCCAGTACTTC. Residues: CASSTRPETQYF. The chain employs TRBV21-1 and TRBJ2-5. TRBV21-1 is an annotated pseudogene. The CDR3 runs to 12 residues.

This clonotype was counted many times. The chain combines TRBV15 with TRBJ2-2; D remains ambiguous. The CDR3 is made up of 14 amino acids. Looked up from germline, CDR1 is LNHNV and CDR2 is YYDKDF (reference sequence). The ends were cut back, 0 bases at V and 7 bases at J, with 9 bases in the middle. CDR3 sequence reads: CATSRDDRSGELFF. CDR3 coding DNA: TGTGCCACCAGCAGAGATGATCGTAGCGGGGAGCTGTTTTTT.

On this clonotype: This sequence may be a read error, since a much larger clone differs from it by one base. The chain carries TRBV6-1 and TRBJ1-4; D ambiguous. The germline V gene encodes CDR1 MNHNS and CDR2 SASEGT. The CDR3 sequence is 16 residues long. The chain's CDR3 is CASSEALARLDGKLLF. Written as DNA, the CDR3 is TGTGCCAGCAGTGAAGCGCTGGCCCGCCTTGATGGAAAACTGCTTTTT.

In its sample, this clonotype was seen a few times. The CDR3 reads CASSLEAGYWEQYF. The CDR3, as DNA: TGTGCCAGCAGTTTAGAGGCAGGGTATTGGGAGCAGTACTTC. J is TRBJ2-7 and V is TRBV12-3 or TRBV12-4; D might be TRBD1 (5 bases). V dropped 1 base and J dropped 7 bases, with 14 bases sitting between them. The CDR3 totals 14 residues.

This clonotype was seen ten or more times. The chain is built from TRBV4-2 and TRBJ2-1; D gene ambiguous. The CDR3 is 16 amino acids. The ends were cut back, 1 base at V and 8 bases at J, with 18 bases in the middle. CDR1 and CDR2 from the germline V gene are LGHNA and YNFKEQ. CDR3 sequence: CASSQVAARYRDEQFF. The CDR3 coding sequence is TGTGCCAGCAGCCAAGTCGCTGCCAGGTATCGGGATGAGCAGTTCTTC.

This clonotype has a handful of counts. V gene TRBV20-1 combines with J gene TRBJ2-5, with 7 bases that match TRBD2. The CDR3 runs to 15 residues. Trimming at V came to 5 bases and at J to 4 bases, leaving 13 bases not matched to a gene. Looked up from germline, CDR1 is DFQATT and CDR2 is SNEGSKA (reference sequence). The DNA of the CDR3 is TGCAGTGCTCGTACGGGGGGAGGGCTAGTAGAGACCCAGTACTTC. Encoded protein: CSARTGGGLVETQYF.

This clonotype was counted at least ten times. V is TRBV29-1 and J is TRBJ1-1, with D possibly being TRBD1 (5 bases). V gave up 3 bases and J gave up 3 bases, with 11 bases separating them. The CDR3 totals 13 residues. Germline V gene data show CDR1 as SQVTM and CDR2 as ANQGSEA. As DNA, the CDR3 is TGCAGCGTTGATGCCGGGGGACACACTGAAGCTTTCTTT. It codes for CSVDAGGHTEAFF.

CDR3 bases: TGTGCCAGCAGCAGGACAGTCCCAATTGGGGCTTTCTTT. Its translation is CASSRTVPIGAFF. V usage is TRBV7-2 and J usage is TRBJ1-1, with D perhaps TRBD1 (6 bases). Germline values: CDR1 SGHTA, CDR2 FQGNSA. The CDR3 is 13 residues long. V lost 5 bases and J 11 bases, leaving 18 bases between the germline ends.

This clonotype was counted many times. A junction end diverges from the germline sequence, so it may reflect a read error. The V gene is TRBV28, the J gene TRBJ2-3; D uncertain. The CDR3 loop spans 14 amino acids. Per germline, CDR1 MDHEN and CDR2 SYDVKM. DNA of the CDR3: TGTGCCAGCGGTTTCGACTCTAGCACAGATACGCAGTATTTT. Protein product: CASGFDSSTDTQYF.

DNA of the CDR3: TGTGCCAGCAATGACAGGGGGTTTTCAGAGACCCAGTACTTC. Protein sequence: CASNDRGFSETQYF. The chain carries TRBV9 and TRBJ2-5; 9 nucleotides agree with TRBD1. V was pared by 6 bases and J by 4 bases, with 7 bases of the junction left unmatched. From germline, CDR1 is SGDLS and CDR2 YYNGEE. The CDR3 is 14 amino acids.

The CDR3 DNA is TGTGCCAGCAGCAGGGGACAGGGCCTCCCTAATGAAAAACTGTTTTTT. Translating it yields CASSRGQGLPNEKLFF. The V gene is TRBV7-6, the J gene TRBJ1-4, with 9 bases lining up with TRBD1. Unmatched junction bases numbered 7, after V lost 5 bases and J lost 3 bases. The CDR3 runs to 16 residues. The germline gives CDR1 SGHVS, CDR2 FNYEAQ.

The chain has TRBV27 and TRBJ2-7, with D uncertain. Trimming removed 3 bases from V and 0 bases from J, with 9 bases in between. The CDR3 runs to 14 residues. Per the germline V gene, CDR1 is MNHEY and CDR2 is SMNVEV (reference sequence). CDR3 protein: CASSFTGFSYEQYF. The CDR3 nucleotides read TGTGCCAGCAGTTTTACCGGGTTCTCCTACGAGCAGTACTTC.

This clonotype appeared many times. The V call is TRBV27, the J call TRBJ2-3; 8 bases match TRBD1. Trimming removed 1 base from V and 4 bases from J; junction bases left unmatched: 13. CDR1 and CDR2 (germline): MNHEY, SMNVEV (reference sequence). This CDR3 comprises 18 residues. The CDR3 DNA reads TGTGCCAGCAGTTTATTTTACCCCGGACAGGGACAGGCAGATACGCAGTATTTT. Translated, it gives CASSLFYPGQGQADTQYF.

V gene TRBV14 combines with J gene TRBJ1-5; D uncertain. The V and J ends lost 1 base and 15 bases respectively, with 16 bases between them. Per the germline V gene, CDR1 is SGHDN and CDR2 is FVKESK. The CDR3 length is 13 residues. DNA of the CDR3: TGTGCCAGCAGCCAAGTTTTGGGAGGAACACGGCATTTT. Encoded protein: CASSQVLGGTRHF.

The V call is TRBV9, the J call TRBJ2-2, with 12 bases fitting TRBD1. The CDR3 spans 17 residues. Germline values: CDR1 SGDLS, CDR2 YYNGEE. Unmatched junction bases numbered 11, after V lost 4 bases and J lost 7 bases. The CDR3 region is CASSSLDGTGGVGELFF. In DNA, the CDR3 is TGTGCCAGCAGCTCCCTAGACGGGACAGGGGGCGTCGGGGAGCTGTTTTTT.

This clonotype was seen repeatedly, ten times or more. The CDR3 sequence is CASNPPGRNQPQHF. CDR3 coding DNA: TGTGCCAGCAACCCGCCAGGGCGAAATCAGCCCCAGCATTTT. The chain employs TRBV6-1 and TRBJ1-5; D may be TRBD1 (5 bases). Trimming removed 7 bases at V and 4 bases at J, with 14 bases between. Germline V gene data show CDR1 as MNHNS and CDR2 as SASEGT. This CDR3 spans 14 amino acids.

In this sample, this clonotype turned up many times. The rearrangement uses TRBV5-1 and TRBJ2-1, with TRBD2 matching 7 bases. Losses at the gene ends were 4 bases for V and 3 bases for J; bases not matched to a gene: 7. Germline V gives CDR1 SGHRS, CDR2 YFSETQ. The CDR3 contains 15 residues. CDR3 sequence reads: CASSLAGTNYNEQFF. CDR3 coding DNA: TGCGCCAGCAGCCTTGCCGGGACTAACTACAATGAGCAGTTCTTC.